This T cell receptor beta chain was sequenced in a study of read filtering for tumor transcriptome and immune sequencing. In the study overall: Patients were approximately 18 male and 11 to 15 female, mean age around 67 years, range 47 to 80.

Overall study results and limits: IR-seq and RNA-seq agreed better without single-read clonotypes.

This clonotype was counted many times. What it binds is unknown. V was pared by 5 bases and J by 3 bases, with 14 bases between. This CDR3 has 14 residues. CDR1 and CDR2 (germline): SGHRS, YFSETQ. Molecular barcoded adaptors covering alpha/delta and beta/gamma chains were used on approximately 400 ng RNA. A single record per CDR3 protein comes from TCRdb applying MiXCR to the reads. Of approximately 25,000 distinct CDR3 sequences in the sample, approximately 15% are singletons; the top ten hold 44%. V usage is TRBV5-1 and J usage is TRBJ1-1; D is unresolved. This clonotype was obtained from a donor aged 40 or older with multiple myeloma. Sequences were obtained from a population of CD138-negative cells sorted from bone marrow. The CDR3 reads CASRGGDLHTEAFF. In nucleotides, the CDR3 is TGCGCCAGCAGGGGTGGTGATCTCCACACTGAAGCTTTCTTT.